This TCR beta chain was profiled in a study of cytomegalovirus exposure and HLA in healthy donors. Background on the study: Out of roughly 170 million T cells, an earlier analysis found about 120 million unique TCR beta sequences in total. Study results and caveats: Reports indicated that the classifier achieved high specificity and sensitivity in diagnosing cytomegalovirus status.

As regards this clone: What it recognizes is unknown.

The CDR3 covers 17 residues. CDR1 and CDR2 from the germline V gene are SGHVS and FNYEAQ. Trimming removed 2 bases at V and 2 bases at J, with 16 bases between. Use of 60 Vbeta and 13 Jbeta primers characterized the PCR. Profiling relied on immunoSEQ multiplex PCR, and the TCRdb table lists in-frame clones only, not all of them. This sample carries approximately 130,000 clones, around 78% of them seen once, and the ten largest clones take approximately 1.7%. The rearrangement links TRBV7-6 to TRBJ1-5, with unresolved D. The sequenced sample consisted of PBMCs. The sequence was collected from a woman between 50 and 59 years old in good health and CMV-seronegative. The CDR3 DNA follows: TGTGCCAGCAGCTTAACCGTGCGGGGTTTTGGCAATCAGCCCCAGCATTTT. Its protein is CASSLTVRGFGNQPQHF. The variable domain in full, with the rest retrieved from reference TRBV7-6 and TRBJ1-5, is GAGVSQSPRYKVTKRGQDVALRCDPISGHVSLYWYRQALGQGPEFLTYFNYEAQQDKSGLPNDRFSAERPEGSISTLTIQRTEQRDSAMYRCASSLTVRGFGNQPQHFGDGTRLSIL.